These 30 T cell receptor beta chains originate from one sample sequenced in a study of graft-versus-host responses after intestinal transplantation. The assay was immunoSEQ multiplex PCR, and TCRdb's table has in-frame clones only and misses some. This sample yields about 40,000 clones, of which 85% to 90% are seen a single time; around 7% belongs to the top ten. This sample comprised PBMCs, obtained 267 days after transplant. These receptors all come from a human patient who received an intestinal transplant, so some T cells may come from the graft donor.

The chain recombines TRBV11-2 with TRBJ2-7, with a weak D call TRBD1 (6 bases). Germline V lookup: CDR1 SGHAT, CDR2 FQNNGV. This CDR3 region has 15 residues. V lost 5 bases and J 4 bases, leaving 18 bases between the germline ends. The CDR3: CASSVASGARYEQYF. The CDR3, as DNA: TGTGCCAGCAGCGTAGCTTCAGGGGCTCGTTACGAGCAGTACTTC.

In this sample, this clone turned up once. The chain carries TRBV6-1 and TRBJ2-7; D is ambiguous. CDR1 is MNHNS and CDR2 is SASEGT in the germline V gene. The V end lost 6 bases, the J end lost 6 bases, and 15 bases lay between the germline ends. The length of the CDR3 is 13 residues. CDR3 nucleotides: TGTGCCAGCAGGGGTGAATCCCCCCTCGAGCAGTACTTC. It translates to CASRGESPLEQYF.

The V and J genes are TRBV9 and TRBJ1-2, with D perhaps matching TRBD1 (6 bases). The CDR3 loop spans 15 amino acids. Trimming took 7 bases from V and 5 from J, leaving 21 bases between them. Germline-derived CDR1 and CDR2 are SGDLS and YYNGEE. The DNA for the CDR3 is TGTGCCAGCCGGGGGGCCAGACGCCCGGGGTATGGCTACACCTTC. As protein: CASRGARRPGYGYTF.

The CDR3 nucleotides read TGTGCCAGTAGTATAGCTGGAGAGACCCAGTACTTC. Encoded protein: CASSIAGETQYF. The gene calls are TRBV19 and TRBJ2-5; D is uncertain. Trimming pared 1 base from V and 4 bases from J, leaving 4 bases between. This CDR3 comprises 12 residues. Germline values: CDR1 LNHDA, CDR2 SQIVND (reference sequence). Drawing the rest from reference TRBV19 and TRBJ2-5, the complete variable domain is DGGITQSPKYLFRKEGQNVTLSCEQNLNHDAMYWYRQDPGQGLRLIYYSQIVNDFQKGDIAEGYSVSREKKESFPLTVTSAQKNPTAFYLCASSIAGETQYFGPGTRLLVL.

V usage is TRBV7-9 and J usage is TRBJ2-7; D possibly corresponds to TRBD2 (6 bases). Trimming removed 4 bases at V and 3 bases at J, with 13 bases between. The germline gives CDR1 SEHNR, CDR2 FQNEAQ (reference sequence). The CDR3 sequence is 14 residues long. The CDR3 region is CASSSGLWDYEQYF. CDR3 sequence (DNA): TGTGCCAGCAGCTCGGGACTCTGGGACTACGAGCAGTACTTC. The full variable domain, in which reference TRBV7-9 and TRBJ2-7 provide the parts outside the CDR3, is DTGVSQNPRHKITKRGQNVTFRCDPISEHNRLYWYRQTLGQGPEFLTYFQNEAQLEKSRLLSDRFSAERPKGSFSTLEIQRTEQGDSAMYLCASSSGLWDYEQYFGPGTRLTVT.

The chain joins TRBV12-2 to TRBJ2-3; the table calls TRBD1, which could not be checked here. TRBV12-2 represents a pseudogene. CDR3 size: 15 residues. The CDR3 loop is CASRLRDRCTDTQYF. The DNA for the CDR3 is TGTGCAAGTCGCTTACGGGACAGGTGCACAGATACGCAGTATTTT.

V usage is TRBV7-2 and J usage is TRBJ2-5, with a tentative D call TRBD2 (7 bases). The V end lost 2 bases, the J end lost 4 bases, and 14 bases lay between the germline ends. The CDR3 sequence is 15 residues long. CDR1 and CDR2 from the germline V gene are SGHTA and FQGNSA. CDR3 region: CASSLRGGAGETQYF. CDR3 DNA sequence: TGTGCCAGCAGCTTAAGAGGGGGGGCAGGAGAGACCCAGTACTTC.

The chain recombines TRBV5-5 with TRBJ1-1; the match to TRBD1 covers 9 bases. Germline V gives CDR1 SGHKS, CDR2 YYEKEE (reference sequence). Trimming took 4 bases from V and 6 from J; bases not matched to a gene: 13. CDR3 length: 16 residues. CDR3 DNA: TGTGCCAGCAGCGGGACAGGGCGGGGGAGTAGGGCTGAAGCTTTCTTT. Amino acids: CASSGTGRGSRAEAFF.

The chain recombines TRBV6-5 with TRBJ2-7; the D call may be TRBD1 or TRBD2 (5 bases each). The CDR3 is 14 amino acids. Germline CDR1 is MNHEY and CDR2 is SVGAGI. Trimming pared 0 bases from V and 3 bases from J, leaving 9 bases between. The CDR3 DNA follows: TGTGCCAGCAGTTACTCCCGGGGCAGCTACGAGCAGTACTTC. This translates into CASSYSRGSYEQYF.

The chain recombines TRBV29-1 with TRBJ1-1; perhaps TRBD1 as D (6 bases). Germline V gene lookup returns CDR1 SQVTM and CDR2 ANQGSEA. The CDR3 is 13 residues long. V was trimmed by 1 base and J by 9 bases, leaving 15 bases between them. CDR3 protein: CSVEGVDRLKAFF. The CDR3 coding sequence is TGCAGCGTTGAAGGGGTTGACAGGTTAAAAGCTTTCTTT.

This chain uses TRBV4-1 with TRBJ1-2, with TRBD1 identical over 7 bases. CDR1 and CDR2 from the germline V gene are MGHRA and YSYEKL. V lost 0 bases to trimming and J lost 5 bases; unmatched junction nucleotides: 15. The length of the CDR3 is 18 residues. The CDR3: CASSQDTATGLLQYGYTF. As DNA, the CDR3 is TGCGCCAGCAGCCAAGACACCGCGACAGGGTTGCTCCAGTATGGCTACACCTTC.

The chain links TRBV27 to TRBJ2-2; D not resolved. Germline V gene lookup returns CDR1 MNHEY and CDR2 SMNVEV (reference sequence). The V end lost 4 bases, the J end lost 5 bases, and 2 bases lay between the germline ends. CDR3 length equals 11 residues. CDR3 DNA: TGTGCCAGCAGTTGGACCGGGGAGCTGTTTTTT. Protein product: CASSWTGELFF.

The chain employs TRBV11-3 and TRBJ2-7; TRBD2 aligns across 12 bases. Trimming took 5 bases from V and 2 from J; bases not matched to a gene: 7. The CDR3 length is 16 residues. CDR1 is SGHNT, CDR2 YENEEA, per germline. The CDR3 spells CASSPLGLAGTYEQYF. The CDR3 DNA sequence: TGTGCCAGCAGCCCCCTTGGACTAGCGGGGACCTACGAGCAGTACTTC.

This clone was recorded a few times. V and J are TRBV6-6 and TRBJ2-7; D remains unclear. The germline V gene has CDR1 MNHNY and CDR2 SVGAGI (reference sequence). V shed 5 bases and J shed 2 bases, with 7 bases lying between them. This CDR3 spans 12 amino acids. CDR3 residues: CASSLGTYEQYF. CDR3 DNA sequence: TGTGCCAGCAGTCTGGGAACCTACGAGCAGTACTTC.

The rearrangement uses TRBV7-2 and TRBJ1-5; 9 nucleotides align to TRBD1. Trimming removed 6 bases from V and 4 bases from J; junction bases left unmatched: 4. Germline V lookup: CDR1 SGHTA, CDR2 FQGNSA. The CDR3 extends over 14 amino acids. The CDR3 protein is CASSDGTGNQPQHF. CDR3 coding DNA: TGTGCCAGCAGTGACGGGACAGGGAATCAGCCCCAGCATTTT.

The chain links TRBV5-6 to TRBJ2-5, with D tentatively TRBD1 or TRBD2 (5 bases each). CDR3 length: 14 residues. Germline CDR1 is SGHDT and CDR2 is YYEEEE. The V gene lost 0 bases and the J gene lost 7 bases, with 13 bases spanning the gap. CDR3 loop: CASSLGVAGGTQYF. Written as DNA, the CDR3 is TGTGCCAGCAGCTTGGGAGTAGCTGGGGGGACCCAGTACTTC.

The CDR3, as DNA: TGTGCCAGCAGCTTGGCGCAACCTGGGGGAACTGAAGCTTTCTTT. Its translation: CASSLAQPGGTEAFF. The chain has TRBV5-4 and TRBJ1-1, with D possibly matching TRBD1 (5 bases). The CDR3 is 15 residues long. Trimming left V 0 bases short and J 5 bases short, with 14 bases between. Per the germline V gene, CDR1 is SGHNT and CDR2 is YYREEE (reference sequence).

This clone came up once. This rearrangement joins TRBV14 to TRBJ1-3; D remains ambiguous. CDR1 SGHDN and CDR2 FVKESK come from the germline V gene. V was cut by 1 base and J by 0 bases, with 10 bases left in between. This CDR3 comprises 16 residues. The CDR3 nucleotides are TGTGCCAGCAGCCAAGTAGAGAGAAACTCTGGAAACACCATATATTTT. Translating gives CASSQVERNSGNTIYF.

The chain is built from TRBV11-2 and TRBJ1-4, with a possible D match to TRBD1 (5 bases). From germline, CDR1 is SGHAT and CDR2 FQNNGV. The CDR3 extends over 16 amino acids. With 4 bases removed from V and 0 bases from J, the gap between germline ends came to 12 bases. The CDR3 here is CASSSLRGATNEKLFF. The CDR3 bases are TGTGCCAGCAGCTCGCTCCGGGGGGCAACTAATGAAAAACTGTTTTTT.

This rearrangement joins TRBV5-1 to TRBJ2-7; no reliable D call. With 0 bases removed from V and 0 bases from J, the gap between germline ends came to 7 bases. Germline values: CDR1 SGHRS, CDR2 YFSETQ. There are 14 residues in the CDR3. The CDR3 region has the DNA TGCGCCAGCAGCTTGGGTCAGAACTCCTACGAGCAGTACTTC. It translates to CASSLGQNSYEQYF.

The sample holds one count of this clone. The V and J genes are TRBV10-3 and TRBJ2-7; D unresolved. Germline CDR1 ENHRY, CDR2 SYGVKD. V was shortened by 7 bases and J by 1 base, with 14 bases between the two germline ends. CDR3 length: 14 amino acids. CDR3 in amino acids: CAIKEGPGSYEQYF. CDR3 DNA sequence: TGTGCCATCAAGGAAGGTCCTGGGTCCTACGAGCAGTACTTC.

V is TRBV27 and J is TRBJ2-7, with D maybe TRBD2 (7 bases). Deletions cut 3 bases from V and 5 bases from J, with 17 bases between. This CDR3 has 15 residues. The germline V gene has CDR1 MNHEY and CDR2 SMNVEV (reference sequence). The CDR3 DNA reads TGTGCCAGCAGTTTGAGGGGGGGGTCTTGGCACGAGCAGTACTTC. Translating it yields CASSLRGGSWHEQYF.

CDR3: CSVSLTGPGGEKLFF. DNA of the CDR3: TGCAGCGTGAGCCTTACAGGGCCGGGGGGTGAAAAACTGTTTTTT. The chain carries TRBV29-1 and TRBJ1-4, with D possibly TRBD1 on 6 matching bases. V shed 6 bases and J shed 7 bases, with 21 bases lying between them. This CDR3 is 15 amino acids long. CDR1 SQVTM and CDR2 ANQGSEA come from the germline V gene.

On this clone: The same CDR3 also results from other DNA sequences found in this sample. This rearrangement joins TRBV6-1 to TRBJ2-4, with 8 bases fitting TRBD2. CDR1 is MNHNS, CDR2 SASEGT, per germline. The junction had 8 bases not matched to a gene; V was cut back by 2 bases and J by 8 bases. The CDR3 is made up of 15 amino acids. The CDR3 spells CASSEQGHGGDIQYF. Written as DNA, the CDR3 is TGTGCCAGCAGTGAACAGGGGCACGGGGGGGACATTCAGTACTTC.

The chain is built from TRBV10-1 and TRBJ2-7; a possible D gene is TRBD2 (6 bases). The V end was cut by 3 bases, the J end by 6 bases, with 9 bases between. The CDR3 extends over 12 amino acids. The germline V gene has CDR1 WNHNN and CDR2 SYGVQD (reference sequence). The CDR3 sequence is CASSDGGVEQYF. CDR3 DNA: TGCGCCAGCAGTGACGGGGGAGTCGAGCAGTACTTC.

This clone turned up a few times. The rearrangement uses TRBV4-3 and TRBJ1-1, with a weak D call TRBD1 (5 bases). CDR1 LGHNA and CDR2 YSLEER come from the germline V gene. V was pared by 6 bases and J by 1 base, with 9 bases between. This CDR3 comprises 13 residues. The CDR3 sequence is CASSRGENTEAFF. The CDR3 DNA is TGCGCCAGCAGTCGAGGGGAGAACACTGAAGCTTTCTTT.

The V gene is TRBV18, the J gene TRBJ2-1, with TRBD2 as a possible D gene (6 bases). Per germline, CDR1 KGHSH and CDR2 LQKENI. There are 14 residues in the CDR3. The ends were cut back, 4 bases at V and 9 bases at J, with 16 bases in the middle. CDR3 DNA sequence: TGTGCCAGCTCACTCCGGGAGAGGGCAAGTGAGCAGTTCTTC. Translated: CASSLRERASEQFF.

This chain connects TRBV13 to TRBJ2-2; D is undetermined. CDR1 and CDR2 from the germline V gene are PRHDT and FYEKMQ (reference sequence). The V end lost 1 base, the J end lost 6 bases, and 9 bases lay between the germline ends. The CDR3 is made up of 14 amino acids. The CDR3 coding sequence is TGTGCCAGCAGCTTAGTTGGGTTACCCGGGGAGCTGTTTTTT. The encoded protein is CASSLVGLPGELFF.

V usage is TRBV6-1 and J usage is TRBJ1-2; a weak D match, TRBD1 (5 bases). The germline V gene has CDR1 MNHNS and CDR2 SASEGT. This CDR3 contains 12 residues. The CDR3 is CAGSSGRYGYTF. CDR3 nucleotides: TGTGCGGGGTCCTCAGGGCGCTATGGCTACACCTTC.

CDR3 loop: CASSLTLNRAGELFF. DNA of the CDR3: TGTGCCAGCAGCTTGACCCTGAACCGGGCCGGGGAGCTGTTTTTT. V gene TRBV5-6 combines with J gene TRBJ2-2; D gene unclear. The CDR3 spans 15 residues. V dropped 1 base and J dropped 6 bases, with 13 bases sitting between them. Germline CDR1 is SGHDT and CDR2 is YYEEEE.